Below, one T cell receptor (beta chain) is given with its context. CDR1 LGHDT and CDR2 YNNKEL come from the germline V gene (reference sequence). The CDR3 consists of 13 residues. V lost 7 bases to trimming and J lost 8 bases, with 17 bases between them. This specimen belongs to a study of control samples from healthy donors and cancer patients. Data came from immunoSEQ multiplex PCR; TCRdb stores just in-frame clones and leaves some out. The repertoire holds 10,000 to 15,000 clones, with 85% to 95% as singletons. This rearrangement joins TRBV3-1 (or the pseudogene TRBV3-2) to TRBJ1-2, with D possibly matching TRBD1 (5 bases). The TCR sequence derives from a man at least 80 years old with lung cancer. The specimen sequenced was PBMCs. CDR3 nucleotides: TGTGCCAGCACCGCGACACGGGGCCAAGGCTACACCTTC. Encoded protein: CASTATRGQGYTF.